This T cell receptor beta chain appears in the sequencing data of a study of CD8 T cells in Susac syndrome. About the research overall: Roughly six sequenced Susac syndrome patients had clinically active disease, while roughly 8 were in remission.

The junction had 13 bases not matched to a gene; V was cut back by 4 bases and J by 0 bases. This CDR3 is built from 19 residues. The V gene's germline CDR1 is SGHNT and CDR2 YYREEE (reference sequence). Random hexamers were used to reverse transcribe roughly 0.5 to 1 ug of RNA. Amplification of TCR beta CDR3 spanned 54 Vbeta and 13 Jbeta via immunoSEQ multiplex PCR. TCRdb reprocessed the immunoSEQ multiplex PCR reads via MiXCR and lists one record per CDR3 protein. The sample contains under 200,000 distinct CDR3 sequences, 85% to 95% of which appear only once. V usage is TRBV5-4 and J usage is TRBJ2-3; TRBD2 matches at 11 bases. Sequenced sample: CD4+ T cells from PBMCs. The clonotype originates from a human donor with Susac syndrome. The CDR3 loop reads CASSPRSSGGHQSTDTQYF. The CDR3, as DNA: TGTGCCAGCAGCCCCCGCTCTAGCGGGGGGCACCAAAGCACAGATACGCAGTATTTT.